One T cell receptor beta chain is described in this entry. Cells defined as naive were viable CD3+CD4+ or CD3+CD8+ and CCR7+CD45RA+CD45RO-CD95-CD27+CD28+. These data are taken from a study of T cells after posttransplantation cyclophosphamide. Germline-derived CDR1 and CDR2 are MNHNS and SASEGT. This CDR3 contains 15 residues. The ends lost 10 bases at V and 2 bases at J; junction bases unmatched: 10. The repertoire was sequenced with immunoSEQ multiplex PCR; TCRdb's copy has only in-frame clones and lacks some. The sample lists 30,000 or so clones; approximately 90% were seen once. The sequence came from a woman aged 55 to 70 in good health, CMV-negative, and a related stem cell transplant donor. Input material: naive CD4+ T cells sorted from PBMCs. The V and J genes are TRBV6-1 and TRBJ1-2, with 10 bases that match TRBD1. The CDR3 spells CATYRTTGGNYGYTF. The CDR3 DNA reads as TGTGCCACCTACAGAACGACAGGGGGCAACTATGGCTACACCTTC.